This is a list of T cell receptor beta chains from one sample in a study of shared clonotypes between healthy human individuals. TCRdb keeps only in-frame clones here, not all; method: immunoSEQ multiplex PCR. The table shows approximately 590,000 clones, with 95% to 96% occurring only once. Sequencing was done on a sample of naive CD8+ T cells sorted from blood. Receptors originate from a woman aged 25 to 39 in good health. CDR3s include the opening cysteine and the closing phenylalanine or tryptophan. Fields, in order: CDR3 protein, CDR3 DNA, clone size, D gene, J gene, V gene. D genes are given only for firm matches. The size entry is marked missing in some rows and otherwise reads once, few, many or a size class.

cdr3_aa: CASSSATGPNQPQHF
cdr3_nt: TGTGCCAGCAGTTCTGCGACAGGGCCTAATCAGCCCCAGCATTTT
clone_size: .
d_call: TRBD1
j_call: TRBJ1-5
v_call: TRBV27

cdr3_aa: CASSQDQSLVGYGYTF
cdr3_nt: TGTGCCAGCAGCCAAGATCAGTCTTTAGTGGGCTATGGCTACACCTTC
clone_size: .
d_call: .
j_call: TRBJ1-2
v_call: TRBV4-2

cdr3_aa: CASSLGPGTSGEQYF
cdr3_nt: TGTGCCAGCAGCTTAGGCCCCGGGACTAGTGGTGAGCAGTACTTC
clone_size: .
d_call: TRBD2
j_call: TRBJ2-7
v_call: TRBV13

cdr3_aa: CASSYGASTEAFF
cdr3_nt: TGTGCCAGCAGTTACGGGGCTAGCACTGAAGCTTTCTTT
clone_size: .
d_call: .
j_call: TRBJ1-1
v_call: TRBV6-5

cdr3_aa: CASSQGLNTEAFF
cdr3_nt: TGTGCCAGCAGCCAAGGCCTGAACACTGAAGCTTTCTTT
clone_size: .
d_call: .
j_call: TRBJ1-1
v_call: TRBV11-2

cdr3_aa: CASSLAARNTGELFF
cdr3_nt: TGTGCCAGCAGTCTAGCGGCGAGAAACACCGGGGAGCTGTTTTTT
clone_size: .
d_call: TRBD2
j_call: TRBJ2-2
v_call: TRBV27

cdr3_aa: CASSQIGQGWYNEQFF
cdr3_nt: TGTGCCAGCAGCCAAATAGGGCAGGGGTGGTACAATGAGCAGTTCTTC
clone_size: .
d_call: .
j_call: TRBJ2-1
v_call: TRBV14

cdr3_aa: CATSSTGGGTEAFF
cdr3_nt: TGTGCCACCAGCAGCACAGGGGGAGGCACTGAAGCTTTCTTT
clone_size: .
d_call: TRBD1
j_call: TRBJ1-1
v_call: TRBV15

cdr3_aa: CASSLIEREVEQFF
cdr3_nt: TGTGCCAGCAGCTTAATCGAGCGGGAGGTTGAGCAGTTCTTC
clone_size: .
d_call: TRBD2
j_call: TRBJ2-1
v_call: TRBV7-6

cdr3_aa: CASSGMGQGVHEKLFF
cdr3_nt: TGTGCCAGCAGCGGCATGGGGCAGGGGGTTCATGAAAAACTGTTTTTT
clone_size: .
d_call: TRBD1
j_call: TRBJ1-4
v_call: TRBV7-9

cdr3_aa: CASSGQGGPMNEQFF
cdr3_nt: TGTGCCAGCAGTGGCCAGGGGGGTCCGATGAATGAGCAGTTCTTC
clone_size: .
d_call: .
j_call: TRBJ2-1
v_call: TRBV27

cdr3_aa: CSATRAGELFF
cdr3_nt: TGCAGTGCCACCAGGGCCGGGGAGCTGTTTTTT
clone_size: .
d_call: .
j_call: TRBJ2-2
v_call: TRBV20-1

cdr3_aa: CASSQGTSGRAYNEQFF
cdr3_nt: TGTGCCAGCAGCCAGGGGACTAGCGGGAGGGCCTACAATGAGCAGTTCTTC
clone_size: .
d_call: TRBD2
j_call: TRBJ2-1
v_call: TRBV13

cdr3_aa: CASSQGVPPQFF
cdr3_nt: TGTGCCAGCAGCCAAGGAGTCCCTCCCCAGTTCTTC
clone_size: .
d_call: .
j_call: TRBJ2-1
v_call: TRBV14

cdr3_aa: CASSRLADNEQFF
cdr3_nt: TGTGCCAGCAGCCGACTAGCGGACAATGAGCAGTTCTTC
clone_size: .
d_call: TRBD2
j_call: TRBJ2-1
v_call: TRBV7-2

cdr3_aa: CASSSEAGEVREQYF
cdr3_nt: TGTGCCAGCAGCTCCGAAGCGGGAGAGGTTCGCGAGCAGTACTTC
clone_size: .
d_call: TRBD2
j_call: TRBJ2-7
v_call: TRBV7-8

cdr3_aa: CASSLGGGRSLHEQYF
cdr3_nt: TGTGCCAGCAGCTTAGGTGGCGGGAGGTCTCTCCACGAGCAGTACTTC
clone_size: .
d_call: TRBD2
j_call: TRBJ2-7
v_call: TRBV5-6

cdr3_aa: CASSQGPRFTF
cdr3_nt: TGTGCCAGCAGCCAAGGTCCACGGTTCACCTTC
clone_size: .
d_call: .
j_call: TRBJ1-2
v_call: TRBV4-2

cdr3_aa: CASSLHKGGASEKLFF
cdr3_nt: TGTGCCAGCAGTTTACATAAGGGAGGGGCGTCTGAAAAACTGTTTTTT
clone_size: .
d_call: .
j_call: TRBJ1-4
v_call: TRBV27

cdr3_aa: CASSSRTSGEQETQYF
cdr3_nt: TGTGCCAGCAGCTCCCGGACTAGCGGGGAACAAGAGACCCAGTACTTC
clone_size: once
d_call: TRBD2
j_call: TRBJ2-5
v_call: TRBV11-2

cdr3_aa: CSVIPSTDTQYF
cdr3_nt: TGCAGCGTTATCCCGAGCACAGATACGCAGTATTTT
clone_size: .
d_call: .
j_call: TRBJ2-3
v_call: TRBV29-1

cdr3_aa: CASSIDREDEQYF
cdr3_nt: TGTGCCAGTAGTATCGACAGGGAAGACGAGCAGTACTTC
clone_size: .
d_call: TRBD1
j_call: TRBJ2-7
v_call: TRBV19

cdr3_aa: CASSEQGYSYGYTF
cdr3_nt: TGTGCCAGCAGTGAACAGGGATATAGCTATGGCTACACCTTC
clone_size: .
d_call: .
j_call: TRBJ1-2
v_call: TRBV25-1

cdr3_aa: CASSSPRDRDHSNQPQHF
cdr3_nt: TGTGCCAGCAGTTCACCCCGGGACAGGGACCATAGCAATCAGCCCCAGCATTTT
clone_size: .
d_call: TRBD1
j_call: TRBJ1-5
v_call: TRBV27

cdr3_aa: CASSGRDTIYF
cdr3_nt: TGTGCCAGCAGCGGTAGAGACACCATATATTTT
clone_size: .
d_call: .
j_call: TRBJ1-3
v_call: TRBV9

cdr3_aa: CASSPTGQGPFF
cdr3_nt: TGTGCCAGCAGCCCCACCGGACAGGGCCCGTTCTTC
clone_size: .
d_call: TRBD1
j_call: TRBJ2-1
v_call: TRBV13

cdr3_aa: CASSPGSNYGYTF
cdr3_nt: TGTGCCAGCAGCCCGGGTTCCAACTATGGCTACACCTTC
clone_size: .
d_call: .
j_call: TRBJ1-2
v_call: TRBV5-6

cdr3_aa: CASRPSSGPETQYF
cdr3_nt: TGTGCCAGCAGACCATCAAGCGGGCCGGAGACCCAGTACTTC
clone_size: .
d_call: .
j_call: TRBJ2-5
v_call: TRBV28

cdr3_aa: CASSLRLAGAYEQYF
cdr3_nt: TGTGCCAGCAGTTTACGACTAGCGGGGGCCTACGAGCAGTACTTC
clone_size: .
d_call: TRBD2
j_call: TRBJ2-7
v_call: TRBV27

cdr3_aa: CASSAEQGSNTEAFF
cdr3_nt: TGCGCCAGCAGCGCCGAACAGGGGAGCAACACTGAAGCTTTCTTT
clone_size: .
d_call: TRBD1
j_call: TRBJ1-1
v_call: TRBV5-1

cdr3_aa: CASSVDSLREQFF
cdr3_nt: TGTGCCAGCAGCGTGGACAGTCTTCGAGAGCAGTTCTTC
clone_size: .
d_call: .
j_call: TRBJ2-1
v_call: TRBV7-2

cdr3_aa: CASSQGSYTEAFF
cdr3_nt: TGTGCCAGCAGCCAGGGGAGTTACACTGAAGCTTTCTTT
clone_size: .
d_call: .
j_call: TRBJ1-1
v_call: TRBV5-6

cdr3_aa: CASSLWSGGEGQPQHF
cdr3_nt: TGTGCCAGCAGCTTGTGGTCGGGGGGCGAAGGTCAGCCCCAGCATTTT
clone_size: .
d_call: .
j_call: TRBJ1-5
v_call: TRBV5-4

cdr3_aa: CASKDGTPEQYF
cdr3_nt: TGTGCCAGCAAGGACGGGACACCTGAGCAGTACTTC
clone_size: .
d_call: .
j_call: TRBJ2-7
v_call: TRBV21-1

cdr3_aa: CASSFGGSLYEQYF
cdr3_nt: TGTGCCAGCAGCTTCGGCGGGAGTTTGTACGAGCAGTACTTC
clone_size: few
d_call: TRBD2
j_call: TRBJ2-7
v_call: TRBV5-6

cdr3_aa: CASSSSYEQYF
cdr3_nt: TGTGCCAGCAGTAGTTCCTACGAGCAGTACTTC
clone_size: .
d_call: .
j_call: TRBJ2-7
v_call: TRBV27

cdr3_aa: CASRVRGTGSLRHEQYF
cdr3_nt: TGTGCCAGCAGAGTTAGGGGCACGGGAAGTCTGAGGCACGAGCAGTACTTC
clone_size: .
d_call: .
j_call: TRBJ2-7
v_call: TRBV28

cdr3_aa: CASSRGQGISNEQFF
cdr3_nt: TGCGCCAGCAGCCGAGGACAGGGAATATCGAATGAGCAGTTCTTC
clone_size: .
d_call: TRBD1
j_call: TRBJ2-1
v_call: TRBV4-1

cdr3_aa: CASSYDTGELFF
cdr3_nt: TGCGCCAGCAGCTACGACACCGGGGAGCTGTTTTTT
clone_size: .
d_call: .
j_call: TRBJ2-2
v_call: TRBV5-1

cdr3_aa: CTSSLAGGAPYEQYF
cdr3_nt: TGCACCAGCAGCCTAGCGGGAGGAGCCCCCTACGAGCAGTACTTC
clone_size: .
d_call: .
j_call: TRBJ2-7
v_call: TRBV1

cdr3_aa: CASSLGPAYNEQFF
cdr3_nt: TGCGCCAGCAGCTTAGGACCGGCTTACAATGAGCAGTTCTTC
clone_size: .
d_call: .
j_call: TRBJ2-1
v_call: TRBV5-1

cdr3_aa: CASSFSGRPTYEQYF
cdr3_nt: TGTGCCAGCAGTTTTAGCGGGAGGCCCACCTACGAGCAGTACTTC
clone_size: .
d_call: TRBD2
j_call: TRBJ2-7
v_call: TRBV27

cdr3_aa: CASSFAEGPTGELFF
cdr3_nt: TGTGCCAGCAGTTTTGCGGAGGGTCCCACCGGGGAGCTGTTTTTT
clone_size: .
d_call: .
j_call: TRBJ2-2
v_call: TRBV27

cdr3_aa: CASSAESSYNEQFF
cdr3_nt: TGTGCCAGCAGTGCGGAAAGCTCCTACAATGAGCAGTTCTTC
clone_size: .
d_call: .
j_call: TRBJ2-1
v_call: TRBV25-1

cdr3_aa: CASRLLQGAYGYTF
cdr3_nt: TGTGCCAGCAGACTTTTACAGGGGGCCTATGGCTACACCTTC
clone_size: .
d_call: TRBD1
j_call: TRBJ1-2
v_call: TRBV28

cdr3_aa: CASSIDLYNQPQHF
cdr3_nt: TGTGCCAGTAGTATAGATCTATATAATCAGCCCCAGCATTTT
clone_size: .
d_call: .
j_call: TRBJ1-5
v_call: TRBV19

cdr3_aa: CASNLAGGTDTQYF
cdr3_nt: TGTGCCAGCAACCTAGCGGGGGGCACAGATACGCAGTATTTT
clone_size: .
d_call: TRBD2
j_call: TRBJ2-3
v_call: TRBV2

cdr3_aa: CASSQPTRGDEQFF
cdr3_nt: TGTGCCAGCAGCCAACCTACCAGGGGCGATGAGCAGTTCTTC
clone_size: .
d_call: .
j_call: TRBJ2-1
v_call: TRBV11-2

cdr3_aa: CASSVNGHEQFF
cdr3_nt: TGTGCCAGCAGCGTAAACGGCCATGAGCAGTTCTTC
clone_size: once
d_call: .
j_call: TRBJ2-1
v_call: TRBV9

cdr3_aa: CASELAEYNEQFF
cdr3_nt: TGTGCTTCCGAGCTAGCGGAGTACAATGAGCAGTTCTTC
clone_size: .
d_call: TRBD2
j_call: TRBJ2-1
v_call: TRBV28

cdr3_aa: CASSEAGQGYEQYF
cdr3_nt: TGTGCCAGCAGTGAAGCGGGACAGGGATACGAGCAGTACTTC
clone_size: .
d_call: TRBD1
j_call: TRBJ2-7
v_call: TRBV6-1

cdr3_aa: CASSLTDGHYGYTF
cdr3_nt: TGTGCCAGCAGCCTAACGGACGGACACTATGGCTACACCTTC
clone_size: .
d_call: .
j_call: TRBJ1-2
v_call: TRBV7-9

cdr3_aa: CASSAAGPRNQPQHF
cdr3_nt: TGTGCCAGCAGTGCGGCAGGGCCCCGAAATCAGCCCCAGCATTTT
clone_size: .
d_call: .
j_call: TRBJ1-5
v_call: TRBV2

cdr3_aa: CASSQGTDSYNEQFF
cdr3_nt: TGTGCCAGCAGCCAGGGGACAGACTCCTACAATGAGCAGTTCTTC
clone_size: .
d_call: TRBD1
j_call: TRBJ2-1
v_call: TRBV9

cdr3_aa: CASSWARGLYSYEQYF
cdr3_nt: TGTGCCAGCAGCTGGGCCCGGGGGCTCTATTCCTACGAGCAGTACTTC
clone_size: .
d_call: .
j_call: TRBJ2-7
v_call: TRBV13

cdr3_aa: CASSLDGTFEQYF
cdr3_nt: TGTGCCAGCAGTTTAGATGGAACGTTCGAGCAGTACTTC
clone_size: .
d_call: .
j_call: TRBJ2-7
v_call: TRBV27

cdr3_aa: CASSPVDRSYEQYF
cdr3_nt: TGTGCCAGCAGCCCGGTGGACAGGTCCTACGAGCAGTACTTC
clone_size: once
d_call: TRBD1
j_call: TRBJ2-7
v_call: TRBV7-9

cdr3_aa: CASSEPFLGFQGIQLYGANVLTF
cdr3_nt: TGTGCCAGCAGTGAACCCTTTTTGGGTTTTCAGGGCATACAATTGTATGGGGCCAACGTCCTGACTTTC
clone_size: .
d_call: .
j_call: TRBJ2-6
v_call: TRBV6-1

cdr3_aa: CASSVSYEQYF
cdr3_nt: TGTGCCAGCAGTGTCAGCTACGAGCAGTACTTC
clone_size: once
d_call: .
j_call: TRBJ2-7
v_call: TRBV2